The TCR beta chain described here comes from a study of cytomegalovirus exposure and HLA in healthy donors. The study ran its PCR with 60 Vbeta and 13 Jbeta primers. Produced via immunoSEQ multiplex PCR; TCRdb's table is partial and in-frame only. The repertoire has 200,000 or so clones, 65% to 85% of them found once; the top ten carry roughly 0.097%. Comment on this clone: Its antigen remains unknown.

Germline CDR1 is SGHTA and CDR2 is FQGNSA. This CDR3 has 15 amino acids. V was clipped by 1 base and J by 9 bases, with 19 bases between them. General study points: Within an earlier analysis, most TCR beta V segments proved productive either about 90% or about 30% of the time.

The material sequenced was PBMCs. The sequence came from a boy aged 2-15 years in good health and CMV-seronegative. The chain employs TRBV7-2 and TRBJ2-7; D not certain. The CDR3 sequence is CASSLEFALSVAQYF. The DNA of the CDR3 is TGTGCCAGCAGCTTAGAGTTTGCCCTGTCGGTCGCGCAGTACTTC. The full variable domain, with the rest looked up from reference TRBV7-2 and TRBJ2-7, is GAGVSQSPSNKVTEKGKDVELRCDPISGHTALYWYRQSLGQGLEFLIYFQGNSAPDKSGLPSDRFSAERTGGSVSTLTIQRTQQEDSAVYLCASSLEFALSVAQYFGPGTRLTVT.